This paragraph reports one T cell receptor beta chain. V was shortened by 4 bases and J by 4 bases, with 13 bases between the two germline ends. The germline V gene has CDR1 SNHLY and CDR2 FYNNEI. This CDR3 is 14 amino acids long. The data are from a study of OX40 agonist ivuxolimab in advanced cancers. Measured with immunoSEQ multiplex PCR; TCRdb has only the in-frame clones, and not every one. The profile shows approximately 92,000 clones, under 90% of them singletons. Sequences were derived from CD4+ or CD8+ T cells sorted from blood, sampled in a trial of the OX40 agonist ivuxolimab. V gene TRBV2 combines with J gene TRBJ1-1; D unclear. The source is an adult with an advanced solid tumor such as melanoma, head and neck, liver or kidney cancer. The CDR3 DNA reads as TGTGCCAGCAGTGTGGGTTCTGCGAGCACTGAAGCTTTCTTT. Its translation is CASSVGSASTEAFF.